This T cell receptor beta chain was profiled in a study of blood T cell repertoires in COVID-19. Across the whole study: PBMCs, B-cell-depleted T cells, or T cells provided the cDNA or gDNA that made up the material.

Using immunoSEQ multiplex PCR, the repertoire was profiled, and TCRdb retains in-frame clones only, with some absent. In the table there are 200,000 to 250,000 clones, about 82% of which are singletons. Germline CDR1 is SGHAT and CDR2 is FQNNGV. The V end lost 2 bases, the J end lost 6 bases, and 11 bases lay between the germline ends. The CDR3 runs 14 residues. The clonotype comes from a woman of 80 years or more with acute or convalescent COVID-19. The chain carries TRBV11-2 and TRBJ2-1; tentative D call: TRBD1 (5 bases). Source material: peripheral blood. CDR3 amino acids: CASSLSRVGNEQFF. Written as DNA, the CDR3 is TGTGCCAGCAGCTTATCCAGGGTTGGCAATGAGCAGTTCTTC.